This T cell receptor beta chain was documented in a study of post-analysis software for immune sequencing data. The overall study: As for disease course, relapsing-remitting, secondary progressive and progressive-relapsing multiple sclerosis were all included. Findings of the study overall: A significant reduction in normalized Chao1 diversity was observed in multiple sclerosis patients versus controls. Samples made in the same batch grouped tightly together by F measure.

For this clonotype: The antigen remains undetermined.

Presence of unique molecular identifiers characterized the TCR beta cDNA libraries. Input of roughly 0.95 to 10 million T cells yielded 500,000 to 550,000 cDNA molecules. TCRdb re-called the PCR reads with MiXCR, one entry per CDR3 protein. The sample includes around 260,000 distinct CDR3 sequences, about 38% seen only once; the top ten take 4.5% to 5.5%. The sequence was collected from a girl aged 10-17 years with multiple sclerosis. Sequences were obtained from blood.

CDR3 in DNA: TGTGCCAGCAGAAACAGCGGGAGTGCAGATACGCAGTATTTT. Translating gives CASRNSGSADTQYF. V and J are TRBV12-3 or TRBV12-4 and TRBJ2-3; 8 positions match TRBD2. The junction had 6 bases not matched to a gene; V was cut back by 6 bases and J by 4 bases. CDR3 size: 14 residues.